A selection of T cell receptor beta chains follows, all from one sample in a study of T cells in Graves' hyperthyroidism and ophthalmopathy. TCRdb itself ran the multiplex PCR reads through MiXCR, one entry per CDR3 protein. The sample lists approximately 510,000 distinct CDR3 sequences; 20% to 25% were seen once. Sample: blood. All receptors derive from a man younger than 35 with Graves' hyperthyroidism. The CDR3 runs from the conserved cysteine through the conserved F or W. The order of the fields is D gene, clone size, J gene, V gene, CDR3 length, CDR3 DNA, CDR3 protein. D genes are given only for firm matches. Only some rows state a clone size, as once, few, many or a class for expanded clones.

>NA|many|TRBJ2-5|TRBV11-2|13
TGTGCCAGCTATACCCCTAGTCAAGAGACCCAGTACTTC
CASYTPSQETQYF
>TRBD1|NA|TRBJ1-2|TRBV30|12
TGTGCCTGGAGTGTACAGGGGTTGGCCTACACCTTC
CAWSVQGLAYTF
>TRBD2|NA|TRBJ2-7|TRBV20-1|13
TGCAGTGCAACGACTAGCGGGAGGTACGAGCAGTACTTC
CSATTSGRYEQYF
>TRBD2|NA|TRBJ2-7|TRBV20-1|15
TGCAGTGCTTCCGGGACTAGCGGGGGATACTACGAGCAGTACTTC
CSASGTSGGYYEQYF
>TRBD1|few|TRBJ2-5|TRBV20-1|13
TGCAGTGCTGGGACAGGGGGCCAAGAGACCCAGTACTTC
CSAGTGGQETQYF
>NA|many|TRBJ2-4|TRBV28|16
TGTGCCAGCAGTTGGGGGTGGCGCGGATTTGGAAACATTCAGTACTTC
CASSWGWRGFGNIQYF
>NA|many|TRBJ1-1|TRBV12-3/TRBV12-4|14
TGTGCCAGCGGGCTCCTGGACGGGAACACTGAAGCTTTCTTT
CASGLLDGNTEAFF
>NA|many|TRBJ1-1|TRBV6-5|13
TGTGCCAGCAGTTACTTAGCGGGGACTGAAGCTTTCTTT
CASSYLAGTEAFF
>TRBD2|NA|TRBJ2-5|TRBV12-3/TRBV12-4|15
TGTGCCAGCAGTGGTAGCGGGGGGAACGGGGAGACCCAGTACTTC
CASSGSGGNGETQYF
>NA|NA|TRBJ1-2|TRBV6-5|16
TGTGCCAGCAGTTTGTCTAGCGGGGGGGCAGGAAGAGGCTACACCTTC
CASSLSSGGAGRGYTF